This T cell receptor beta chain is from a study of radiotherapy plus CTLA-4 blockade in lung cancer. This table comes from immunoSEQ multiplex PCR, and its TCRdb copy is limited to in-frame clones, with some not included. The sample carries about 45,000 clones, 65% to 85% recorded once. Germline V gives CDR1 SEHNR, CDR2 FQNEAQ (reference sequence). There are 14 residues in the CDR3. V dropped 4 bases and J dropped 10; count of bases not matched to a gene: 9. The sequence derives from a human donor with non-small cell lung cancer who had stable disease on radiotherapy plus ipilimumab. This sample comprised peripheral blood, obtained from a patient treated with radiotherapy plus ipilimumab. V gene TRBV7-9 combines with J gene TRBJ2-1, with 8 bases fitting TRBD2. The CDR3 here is CASSSAGGAFEQFF. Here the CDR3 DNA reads TGTGCCAGCAGCTCCGCCGGGGGGGCCTTCGAGCAGTTCTTC.